The rows below give T cell receptor beta chains drawn from one sample of a study of CD8 T cells in ankylosing spondylitis. Via MiXCR, TCRdb re-called the 5' RACE reads, giving one row per CDR3 protein. The sample includes hundreds of thousands of distinct CDR3 sequences, about 10% of them seen just once. The specimen was blood, either unsorted or a sorted T cell fraction (not recorded which). Receptors were obtained from a male donor with ankylosing spondylitis. Both conserved end residues are part of each CDR3. Fields, in order: CDR3 DNA, CDR3 protein, J gene, clone size, V gene, D gene. A D gene is named only where the DNA matches it firmly. Only some rows state a clone size, as once, few, many or a class for expanded clones.

TGTGCCAGCAGTCTGATCTCCTACGAGCAGTACTTC,CASSLISYEQYF,TRBJ2-7,many,TRBV7-2,-
TGCAGTGCCTCGATGGCCAGCCCCCCGGTCTTC,CSASMASPPVF,TRBJ2-5,many,TRBV20-1,-
TGTGCCAGCAGCTCGGGACTATCTAGCACAGATACGCAGTATTTT,CASSSGLSSTDTQYF,TRBJ2-3,-,TRBV7-3,TRBD2
TGTGCCAGCAGTTTAAGCGGGGGGGCCTCCTACAATGAGCAGTTCTTC,CASSLSGGASYNEQFF,TRBJ2-1,-,TRBV12-3/TRBV12-4,TRBD2
TGCGCCAGCAGCCGTATCTTCGGGTCGAGCTCCTACGAGCAGTACTTC,CASSRIFGSSSYEQYF,TRBJ2-7,few,TRBV5-1,-
TGTGCCAGCAGACGGAACAGGGGGGAGAACACTGAAGCTTTCTTT,CASRRNRGENTEAFF,TRBJ1-1,few,TRBV2,TRBD1
TGCAGCCCGGGTCCTTCCTACGAGCAGTACTTC,CSPGPSYEQYF,TRBJ2-7,few,TRBV20-1,-
TGTGCCAGCAGCTTGGGTTATGGCACCGGGGAGCTGTTTTTT,CASSLGYGTGELFF,TRBJ2-2,-,TRBV7-2,-
TGCGCCAGCAGCTTGGGACAGGGGCACAATGAGCAGTTCTTC,CASSLGQGHNEQFF,TRBJ2-1,-,TRBV5-1,TRBD1
TGTGCCAGCAGCGTCGTAGGACGGATGAACACTGAAGCTTTCTTT,CASSVVGRMNTEAFF,TRBJ1-1,-,TRBV5-5,-
TGCAGTGCTAGGCTTCACCGCGGATTCAATCAGCCCCAGCATTTT,CSARLHRGFNQPQHF,TRBJ1-5,-,TRBV20-1,-
TGCAGTGCTAACCTCAACCCGGGACTAGCGGGCCTCTTCACAGATACGCAGTATTTT,CSANLNPGLAGLFTDTQYF,TRBJ2-3,-,TRBV20-1,TRBD2
TGTGCCAGCAGTCGGCAGGCGAATGAAAAACTGTTTTTT,CASSRQANEKLFF,TRBJ1-4,-,TRBV12-3/TRBV12-4,-
TGCGCCAGCAGCCAGGCCCCTAGCGGGAGGGCCATGGACATTCAGTACTTC,CASSQAPSGRAMDIQYF,TRBJ2-4,few,TRBV4-3,TRBD2
TGTGCCAGCAGTTATAACGCAGATACGCAGTATTTT,CASSYNADTQYF,TRBJ2-3,few,TRBV7-2,-
TGTGCCAGCAGCGCCCTAAGACTAGCGGGAGTTTTCGAGCAGTACTTC,CASSALRLAGVFEQYF,TRBJ2-7,-,TRBV7-2,TRBD2
TGTGCCAGCAGTACATCGTGGGCCGTTCTAGCCAAAAACATTCAGTACTTC,CASSTSWAVLAKNIQYF,TRBJ2-4,many,TRBV12-3/TRBV12-4,-
TGTGCCACCCGGGGGGAGCGGGAGGGGAACGAGCAGTACTTC,CATRGEREGNEQYF,TRBJ2-7,few,TRBV15,TRBD2
TGCGCCAGCAGCTTGGTGGGGACCCGGGGCACTGAAGCTTTCTTT,CASSLVGTRGTEAFF,TRBJ1-1,-,TRBV5-1,-
TGCAGTGCTAGTATACTAACTGGCACAGATACGCAGTATTTT,CSASILTGTDTQYF,TRBJ2-3,-,TRBV20-1,-
TGTGCCAGCAGTTACTCTCCGGTAGCGGGAAATGAGCAGTTCTTC,CASSYSPVAGNEQFF,TRBJ2-1,few,TRBV6-2/TRBV6-3,TRBD2
TGTGCCAGCAGTTACTCGAGGGGGGCGCAACCCTACGAGCAGTACTTC,CASSYSRGAQPYEQYF,TRBJ2-7,-,TRBV6-5,-
TGTGCCAGCAGCCGGACTAGCGGTGGAGATACGCAGTATTTT,CASSRTSGGDTQYF,TRBJ2-3,-,TRBV7-2,TRBD2
TGCAGTGCTGGCTGGGGGCTTACAGATACGCAGTATTTT,CSAGWGLTDTQYF,TRBJ2-3,few,TRBV20-1,-